Given below is one T cell receptor (beta chain) in context. Germline assignment: CDR1 SEHNR and CDR2 FQNEAQ (reference sequence). The CDR3 has 16 amino acids. After removal of 0 bases from V and 2 bases from J, the junction contained 1 base not matched to a gene. Survey-level immunoSEQ sequencing profiled the TCR beta repertoire. Assay used: immunoSEQ multiplex PCR; TCRdb lists only in-frame clones, some missing. The sample lists under 90,000 clones, about 93% occurring once. This TCR was sampled from a man between 40 and 49 years old with rheumatoid arthritis. This chain joins TRBV7-9 and TRBJ1-5; the match to TRBD1 covers 10 bases. Material for sequencing was PBMCs. The CDR3 sequence: CASSLAGTGGNQPQHF. CDR3 coding DNA: TGTGCCAGCAGCTTAGCCGGGACAGGGGGCAATCAGCCCCAGCATTTT.